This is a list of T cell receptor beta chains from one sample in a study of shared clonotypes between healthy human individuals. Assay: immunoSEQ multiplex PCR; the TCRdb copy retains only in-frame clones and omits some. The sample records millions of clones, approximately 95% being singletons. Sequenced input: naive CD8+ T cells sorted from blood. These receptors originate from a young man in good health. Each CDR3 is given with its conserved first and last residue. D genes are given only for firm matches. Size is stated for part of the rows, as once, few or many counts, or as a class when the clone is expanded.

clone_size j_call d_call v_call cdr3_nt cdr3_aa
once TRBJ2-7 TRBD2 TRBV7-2 TGTGCCAGCAGCTTAAGGCTAGCGGGGACCTGGTACGAGCAGTACTTC CASSLRLAGTWYEQYF
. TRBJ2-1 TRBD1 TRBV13 TGTGCCAGCAGCCCCCGACGGGCAGGGGGTGATGAGCAGTTCTTC CASSPRRAGGDEQFF
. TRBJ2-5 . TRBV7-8 TGTGCCAGCAGCATCCTACCTCCGGGACCACCACGGGAGACCCAGTACTTC CASSILPPGPPRETQYF
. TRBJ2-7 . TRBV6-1 TGTGCCAGCAAGGATGAGCCGGGGTACTACGAGCAGTACTTC CASKDEPGYYEQYF
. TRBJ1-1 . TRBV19 TGTGCCAGTAGTATTAAGCCGGCAAACACTGAAGCTTTCTTT CASSIKPANTEAFF
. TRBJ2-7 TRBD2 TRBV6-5 TGTGCCAGCAGTTACGGTACTAGCGGATACGAGCAGTACTTC CASSYGTSGYEQYF
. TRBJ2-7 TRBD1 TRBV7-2 TGTGCCAGCAGCTTAGCGATGGGAACAGGGGGGAAGAACTCCTACGAGCAGTACTTC CASSLAMGTGGKNSYEQYF
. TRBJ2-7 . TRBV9 TGTGCCAGCAGCGTAGGGCAGGGGCGGTCCTACGAGCAGTACTTC CASSVGQGRSYEQYF
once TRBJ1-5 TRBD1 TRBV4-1 TGCGCCAGCAGCCAAGATAGGGGACAGGGAGGGCAGCCCCAGCATTTT CASSQDRGQGGQPQHF
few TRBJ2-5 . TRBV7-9 TGTGCCAGCAGCCCGGGGGAGACCCAGTACTTC CASSPGETQYF
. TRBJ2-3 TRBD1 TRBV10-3 TGTGCCATCGGGACAGGGAAAGATACGCAGTATTTT CAIGTGKDTQYF
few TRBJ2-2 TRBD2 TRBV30 TGTGCCTGGAGTGCTTTGGGACTAGCGGCGAACACCGGGGAGCTGTTTTTT CAWSALGLAANTGELFF
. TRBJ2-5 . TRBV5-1 TGCGCCAGCAGCTTTCTTGGAGGGGACGAGACCCAGTACTTC CASSFLGGDETQYF
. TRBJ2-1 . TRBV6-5 TGTGCCAGCAGTGCAGGGGGAGGCTACAATGAGCAGTTCTTC CASSAGGGYNEQFF
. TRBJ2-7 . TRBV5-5 TGTGCCAGCAGCTGGGGACTGTACGATTACGAGCAGTACTTC CASSWGLYDYEQYF
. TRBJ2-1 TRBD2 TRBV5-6 TGTGCCAGCAGCCTTTGGGGGGGACTTGGGAATGAGCAGTTCTTC CASSLWGGLGNEQFF
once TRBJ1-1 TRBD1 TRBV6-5 TGTGCCAGCAGTTCAGGGGGCAGGAGCACTGAAGCTTTCTTT CASSSGGRSTEAFF
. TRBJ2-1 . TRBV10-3 TGTGCCATCAGTGAGAGCGGACAGTACAATGAGCAGTTCTTC CAISESGQYNEQFF
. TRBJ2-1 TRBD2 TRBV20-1 TGCAGTGCCGAAGCGGGAGGCGAGCAGTTCTTC CSAEAGGEQFF
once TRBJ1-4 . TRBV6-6 TGTGCCAGCATCCTCGGCGGGGGGAATGAAAAACTGTTTTTT CASILGGGNEKLFF
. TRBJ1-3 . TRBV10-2 TGCGCCAGCAGTCCTGGAAACACCATATATTTT CASSPGNTIYF
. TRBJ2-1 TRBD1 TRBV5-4 TGTGCCAGCAGCTTCAGTACAGGGGGAGCGACCTACAATGAGCAGTTCTTC CASSFSTGGATYNEQFF
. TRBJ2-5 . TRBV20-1 TGCAGTGCTAGACCCCAGGAGACCCAGTACTTC CSARPQETQYF
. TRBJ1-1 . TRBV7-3 TGTGCCAGCAGCGACAGCAACCTGTGGCGGGGCACTGAAGCTTTCTTT CASSDSNLWRGTEAFF
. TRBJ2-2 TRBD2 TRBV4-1 TGCGCCAGCAGCCCGGGACTAGCGGGAAGAACCGGGGAGCTGTTTTTT CASSPGLAGRTGELFF
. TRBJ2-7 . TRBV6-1 TGTGCCAGCAGGAAGGACAGAACCTACGAGCAGTACTTC CASRKDRTYEQYF
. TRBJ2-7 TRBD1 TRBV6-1 TGTGCCAGCAGTGAATGGACGGACAGGTTATACGAGCAGTACTTC CASSEWTDRLYEQYF
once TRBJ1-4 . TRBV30 TGTGCCTGTTTTGACAGCGCAACTAATGAAAAACTGTTTTTT CACFDSATNEKLFF
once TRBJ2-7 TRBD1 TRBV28 TGTGCCAGCAACGAACAGGGGATTTCCTACGAGCAGTACTTC CASNEQGISYEQYF
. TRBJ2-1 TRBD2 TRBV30 TGTGCCTGGAGTTGGGGCGGACTAGCGGGACGCAATGAGCAGTTCTTC CAWSWGGLAGRNEQFF
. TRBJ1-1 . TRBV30 TGTGCCTGGAGTGTGGGTTTCGTCATGAACACTGAAGCTTTCTTT CAWSVGFVMNTEAFF
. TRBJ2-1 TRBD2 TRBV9 TGTGCCAGCAGCGGGACTAGCGGCGAAGGTGAGCAGTTCTTC CASSGTSGEGEQFF